This T cell receptor beta chain was observed in a study of Graves' ophthalmopathy and Graves' hyperthyroidism. V lost 5 bases to trimming and J lost 5 bases, with 10 bases between them. CDR3 length: 14 amino acids. This clonotype has a count of ten or more. Amplification of TCR beta CDR3 regions used RNA transcripts. RT-PCR with HTBI primers came first, then second-round multiplex PCR. TCRdb redid the calling of the multiplex PCR reads with MiXCR, one entry per CDR3 protein. The sample has approximately 1.2 million distinct CDR3 sequences; about 36% are singletons. The TCR was taken from an adult man with Graves' hyperthyroidism. The sequencing sample was made of peripheral blood or thyroid tissue (not recorded which). This chain connects TRBV12-3 or TRBV12-4 to TRBJ1-6; D gene ambiguous. The CDR3 protein is CASSPRENNSPLHF. The CDR3, as DNA: TGTGCCAGCAGTCCGAGGGAGAATAATTCACCCCTCCACTTT.